This T cell receptor (beta chain) was obtained from a study of long-term antiretroviral therapy in people with HIV. Version v3.0 of the immunoSEQ assay ran at survey level. Assay used: immunoSEQ multiplex PCR; TCRdb lists only in-frame clones, some missing. The table records tens of thousands of clones, about four fifths of them present only once. Turning to this clone: Antigen unknown.

Study outcomes and limitations: Narrower CDR3 length ranges marked HIV repertoires relative to controls.

This receptor was obtained from a woman younger than 45 with HIV. Here the sequenced sample was unsorted PBMCs, taken 0.2 years after starting antiretroviral therapy.

Written as DNA, the CDR3 is TGTGCCATCAGTAAAAGGGGAAGGGATGGTCGCTCTGGGGCCAACGTCCTGACTTTC. As protein: CAISKRGRDGRSGANVLTF. This chain uses TRBV10-3 with TRBJ2-6; maybe TRBD1 (5 bases). The CDR3 consists of 19 residues. With 5 bases removed from V and 0 bases from J, the gap between germline ends came to 20 bases. Germline CDR1 is ENHRY and CDR2 is SYGVKD.